One sample yielded the 3 T cell receptor beta chains listed below, sequenced in a study of PD-L1 blockade in urothelial cancer (dated by TCRdb to about 2017). In the paper's terms, the time point label means: pretreatment peripheral blood. The library was obtained by the immunoSEQ multiplex PCR assay. Held by TCRdb, this immuneACCESS table contains in-frame sequences only and omits some clones. Under half of the omission traces to an unresolved V gene where checked; the cause of the rest is unknown. The sample yields 100,000 to 150,000 clones; roughly 80% were counted once. The ten most abundant clones make up around 3.2% of the sample. Sequencing was performed on PBMCs, taken around atezolizumab (anti-PD-L1) treatment. The source of these receptors is a man aged 50 to 59 with urothelial cancer.

The chain uses TRBV5-4 and TRBJ2-3; D is possibly TRBD1 (5 bases). Trimming removed 0 bases at V and 0 bases at J, with 8 bases between. This CDR3 contains 15 residues. The germline V gene has CDR1 SGHNT and CDR2 YYREEE (reference sequence). CDR3 DNA: TGTGCCAGCAGCTTGGAAGACAGCAGCACAGATACGCAGTATTTT. Translation: CASSLEDSSTDTQYF.

The V call is TRBV4-2, the J call TRBJ1-6, with a possible D match to TRBD1 (6 bases). The V gene lost 0 bases and the J gene lost 7 bases, with 13 bases spanning the gap. Germline lookup yields CDR1 LGHNA and CDR2 YNFKEQ. The CDR3 consists of 16 residues. CDR3 sequence (DNA): TGTGCCAGCAGCCAAGAGTTTACAGGGCGAAATTCACCCCTCCACTTT. Translating it yields CASSQEFTGRNSPLHF.

The rearrangement links TRBV6-1 to TRBJ2-2; maybe TRBD2 (6 bases). The CDR3 runs 15 residues. Germline CDR1 and CDR2: MNHNS and SASEGT. V was cut by 7 bases and J by 6 bases, with 18 bases left in between. The CDR3 coding sequence is TGTGCCAGCACCGAACGGTCCGGGGAGGCCGGGGAGCTGTTTTTT. Protein product: CASTERSGEAGELFF.